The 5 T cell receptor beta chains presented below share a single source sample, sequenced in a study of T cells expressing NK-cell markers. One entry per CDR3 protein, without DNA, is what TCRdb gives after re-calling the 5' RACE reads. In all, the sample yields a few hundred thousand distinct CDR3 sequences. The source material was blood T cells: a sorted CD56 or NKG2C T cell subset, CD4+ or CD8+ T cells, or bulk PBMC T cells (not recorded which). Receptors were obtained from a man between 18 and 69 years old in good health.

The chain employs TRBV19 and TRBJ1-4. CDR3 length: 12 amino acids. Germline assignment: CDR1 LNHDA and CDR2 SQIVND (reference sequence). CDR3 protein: CASSIIGEKLFF.

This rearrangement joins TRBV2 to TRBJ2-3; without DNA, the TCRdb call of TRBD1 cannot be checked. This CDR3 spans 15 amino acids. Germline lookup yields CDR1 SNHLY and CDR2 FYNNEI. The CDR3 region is CASTLNRRSTDTQYF.

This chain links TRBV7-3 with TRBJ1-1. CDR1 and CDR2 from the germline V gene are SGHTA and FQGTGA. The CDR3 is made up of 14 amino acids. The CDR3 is CASSPRSGNTEAFF.

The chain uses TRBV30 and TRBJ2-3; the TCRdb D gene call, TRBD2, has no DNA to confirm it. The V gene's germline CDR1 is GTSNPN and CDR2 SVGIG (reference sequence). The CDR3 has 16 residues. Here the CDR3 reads CAWSAGGRGSTDTQYF.

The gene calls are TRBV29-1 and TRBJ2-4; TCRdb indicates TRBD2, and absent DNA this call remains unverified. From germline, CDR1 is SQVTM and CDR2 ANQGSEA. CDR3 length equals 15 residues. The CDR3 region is CSVDFSAGGTFRQYF. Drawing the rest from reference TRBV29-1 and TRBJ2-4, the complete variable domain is SAVISQKPSRDICQRGTSLTIQCQVDSQVTMMFWYRQQPGQSLTLIATANQGSEATYESGFVIDKFPISRPNLTFSTLTVSNMSPEDSSIYLCSVDFSAGGTFRQYFGAGTRLSVL.